One and the same sample provided the 15 T cell receptor beta chains below, sequenced in a study of blood T cell repertoires in COVID-19. TCRdb's table, derived via immunoSEQ multiplex PCR, lists solely in-frame clones and lacks some. Among some 100,000 clones listed, 84% were seen once. The sample was peripheral blood. These receptors all stem from an elderly woman with active or convalescent COVID-19.

The chain couples TRBV7-9 to TRBJ1-2, with 7 positions matching TRBD1. This CDR3 has 16 amino acids. The J segment lost 1 base and the V segment lost 1 base, leaving 6 bases of the junction unmatched. Germline V CDR1 and CDR2: SEHNR, FQNEAQ (reference sequence). The CDR3 coding sequence is TGTGCCAGCAGCTTAGGACCTGGGACAGTTAACTATGGCTACACCTTC. Protein product: CASSLGPGTVNYGYTF.

The chain is built from TRBV15 and TRBJ1-5; 8 nucleotides line up with TRBD1. Germline CDR1 reads LNHNV; CDR2 reads YYDKDF (reference sequence). The ends lost 5 bases at V and 2 bases at J; junction bases unmatched: 14. CDR3 length: 18 amino acids. CDR3 DNA: TGTGCCACCAGCTCGGACAGGGAAGGATGGCAGGGCAATCAGCCCCAGCATTTT. Translation gives CATSSDREGWQGNQPQHF.

The rearrangement uses TRBV9 and TRBJ2-3; D might be TRBD2 (5 bases). Trimming shortened V by 6 bases and J by 1 base, and 12 bases separated the two germline ends. The CDR3 is 14 amino acids. Per germline, CDR1 SGDLS and CDR2 YYNGEE. CDR3 coding DNA: TGTGCCAGCAACGGGAATGGGGGCACAGATACGCAGTATTTT. Amino acid sequence: CASNGNGGTDTQYF.

V usage is TRBV6-2 or TRBV6-3 and J usage is TRBJ1-1; D not resolved. V was pared by 0 bases and J by 0 bases, with 5 bases between. Germline CDR1 MNHEY, CDR2 SVGEGT. This CDR3 is built from 14 residues. This CDR3 is CASSYSPVNTEAFF. Here the CDR3 DNA reads TGTGCCAGCAGTTACTCGCCGGTGAACACTGAAGCTTTCTTT.

This chain uses TRBV20-1 with TRBJ2-3; the D is unclear. The germline gives CDR1 DFQATT, CDR2 SNEGSKA (reference sequence). The CDR3 has 11 residues. With 5 bases removed from V and 0 bases from J, the gap between germline ends came to 3 bases. Here the CDR3 reads CSAPSTDTQYF. The CDR3 region has the DNA TGCAGTGCTCCTAGCACAGATACGCAGTATTTT.

This clone was seen a handful of times. The CDR3 coding sequence is TGTGCCAGCAGTTCCCCAGGACTATTGTATGGCTACACCTTC. Translating gives CASSSPGLLYGYTF. The rearrangement joins TRBV28 to TRBJ1-2; D uncertain. This CDR3 contains 14 residues. CDR1 and CDR2 (germline): MDHEN, SYDVKM. Trimming pared 4 bases from V and 5 bases from J, leaving 14 bases between.

CDR3 protein: CAWSVLTGQETQYF. The CDR3 DNA is TGTGCCTGGAGTGTACTCACAGGGCAAGAGACCCAGTACTTC. V is TRBV30 and J is TRBJ2-5; D perhaps matches TRBD1 (6 bases). The CDR3 is 14 amino acids. Trimming pared 0 bases from V and 2 bases from J, leaving 10 bases between. Per germline, CDR1 GTSNPN and CDR2 SVGIG (reference sequence).

The gene calls are TRBV15 and TRBJ2-3; unclear D gene. Trimming stripped 5 bases from V and 0 bases from J, with 15 bases between. CDR3 length: 16 amino acids. CDR1 is LNHNV, CDR2 YYDKDF, per germline (reference sequence). The CDR3 region has the DNA TGTGCCACCAGCCTCGGGTTCTCTCGCAGCACAGATACGCAGTATTTT. As protein: CATSLGFSRSTDTQYF.

The rearrangement joins TRBV9 to TRBJ2-1, with 7 bases fitting TRBD2. J gave up 6 bases and V 4 bases, and 7 bases lay outside the gene matches. Germline CDR1 is SGDLS and CDR2 is YYNGEE. The CDR3 has 14 residues. CDR3 in amino acids: CASSRLALLNEQFF. In nucleotides, the CDR3 is TGTGCCAGCAGCAGACTAGCTCTTCTCAATGAGCAGTTCTTC.

The rearrangement joins TRBV28 to TRBJ1-5; perhaps TRBD1 as D (5 bases). V lost 3 bases and J lost 3, with 18 bases in between. The V gene's germline CDR1 is MDHEN and CDR2 SYDVKM. CDR3 length: 17 amino acids. The CDR3 region is CASSLWFIQGDNQPQHF. CDR3 in DNA: TGTGCCAGCAGTTTGTGGTTTATCCAGGGTGACAATCAGCCCCAGCATTTT.

V usage is TRBV6-5 and J usage is TRBJ1-1; 10 nucleotides agree with TRBD1. The junction had 8 bases not matched to a gene; V was cut back by 7 bases and J by 6 bases. The CDR3 is 14 residues long. Germline CDR1 and CDR2: MNHEY and SVGAGI. CDR3 bases: TGTGCCAGCACCGTGGACAGGGGGTCTTCTGAAGCTTTCTTT. Encoded protein: CASTVDRGSSEAFF.

The chain carries TRBV11-2 and TRBJ2-1, with a tentative D call TRBD2 (7 bases). The CDR3 totals 15 residues. Deletions cut 4 bases from V and 3 bases from J, with 13 bases between. Per the germline V gene, CDR1 is SGHAT and CDR2 is FQNNGV. CDR3 DNA: TGTGCCAGCAGCTCCGGGGGGCCGTTCTACAATGAGCAGTTCTTC. It translates to CASSSGGPFYNEQFF.

The V and J genes are TRBV3-1 (or the pseudogene TRBV3-2) and TRBJ2-1; D possibly corresponds to TRBD2 (5 bases). This CDR3 comprises 13 residues. The germline gives CDR1 LGHDT, CDR2 YNNKEL (reference sequence). The V end was cut by 1 base, the J end by 5 bases, with 6 bases between. As DNA, the CDR3 is TGTGCCAGCAGCCAAGTAGCGAACAATGAGCAGTTCTTC. Amino acids: CASSQVANNEQFF.

This sequence joins TRBV9 and TRBJ2-1, with unresolved D. V lost 0 bases, J lost 7 bases, and 8 bases lay in between. The CDR3 covers 13 residues. Looked up from germline, CDR1 is SGDLS and CDR2 is YYNGEE. CDR3 region: CASSVGGVNEQFF. CDR3 sequence (DNA): TGTGCCAGCAGCGTAGGAGGAGTAAATGAGCAGTTCTTC. The whole variable domain, remainder taken from reference TRBV9 and TRBJ2-1, is DSGVTQTPKHLITATGQRVTLRCSPRSGDLSVYWYQQSLDQGLQFLIQYYNGEERAKGNILERFSAQQFPDLHSELNLSSLELGDSALYFCASSVGGVNEQFFGPGTRLTVL.

CDR3 residues: CASSPRDAGVYEQYF. In nucleotides, the CDR3 is TGTGCCAGTAGTCCCCGGGACGCGGGAGTCTACGAGCAGTACTTC. V gene TRBV19 combines with J gene TRBJ2-7; 7 bases fit TRBD2. After removal of 5 bases from V and 3 bases from J, the junction contained 10 bases not matched to a gene. This CDR3 is 15 amino acids long. Germline V gives CDR1 LNHDA, CDR2 SQIVND (reference sequence).